These 29 T cell receptor beta chains were sequenced from one sample in a study of T cell clonality in common variable immunodeficiency. Here immunoSEQ multiplex PCR was the method, and the copy in TCRdb shows in-frame clones only, minus some. This sample has 25,000 to 30,000 clones and no singletons, with approximately 3.1% in the ten largest. Whole-study findings and limits: In common variable immunodeficiency, TCR beta chains reportedly carried fewer deletions and N-nucleotide insertions.

Their specific antigens are unknown. Sequencing input: peripheral blood mononuclear cells. All receptors derive from a human donor with common variable immunodeficiency.

This clone was counted at least ten times. The read terminates 3 residues before the CDR3 end, so the remaining end is supplied by the germline J gene. J is TRBJ2-7 and V is TRBV14, with 7 bases fitting TRBD1. There are 18 residues in the CDR3. The germline V gene encodes CDR1 SGHDN and CDR2 FVKESK. The trim removed 0 bases at V and 0 bases at J, leaving 11 bases unmatched. The part of the CDR3 DNA that was read is TGTGCCAGCAGCCAAGATTCACCGGACAGGTCGGACTCCTACGAG. Its protein product is CASSQDSPDRSDSYE. In full, the CDR3 reads CASSQDSPDRSDSYEQYF.

With respect to this clone: The CDR3 end falls 3 residues outside the read, so it is completed with the germline J gene. This rearrangement joins TRBV5-1 to TRBJ1-1, with D tentatively TRBD1 (6 bases). This CDR3 spans 15 amino acids. Trimming left V 0 bases short and J 1 base short, with 10 bases between. In germline, CDR1 is SGHRS, CDR2 YFSETQ. Partial CDR3 DNA: TGCGCCAGCAGCTTGGAAGGGGGTTGGAACACTGAA. It codes for CASSLEGGWNTE. The entire CDR3 sequence reads CASSLEGGWNTEAFF.

CDR3 loop: CATRTGEGYTF. The sequenced part of the CDR3 DNA is TGTGCCACCAGGACAGGGGAAGGC. The chain uses TRBV19 and TRBJ1-2; TRBD1 matches 9 bases. The CDR3 end lies 3 residues beyond the end of the read and is filled in from the germline J gene. Germline V gives CDR1 LNHDA, CDR2 SQIVND (reference sequence). CDR3 size: 11 residues.

In its sample, this clone was seen many times. The CDR3 end lies 3 residues beyond the end of the read and is filled in from the germline J gene. V is TRBV19 and J is TRBJ2-2; D possibly uses TRBD1 or TRBD2 (7 bases each). V was trimmed by 6 bases and J by 4 bases, leaving 18 bases between them. Germline-derived CDR1 and CDR2 are LNHDA and SQIVND (reference sequence). The CDR3 loop spans 16 amino acids. CDR3 sequence reads: CASSQATGRGTGELFF. The CDR3 bases that were read are TGTGCCAGTAGCCAAGCGACAGGGAGGGGCACCGGGGAG.

This clone showed up just a few times. The CDR3 goes on 3 residues after the read ends, and that part is filled in from the germline J gene. The chain combines TRBV6-2 or TRBV6-3 with TRBJ2-1; no definite D call. The V end lost 3 bases, the J end lost 4 bases, and 7 bases lay between the germline ends. This CDR3 has 13 amino acids. Germline V lookup: CDR1 MNHEY, CDR2 SVGEGT. CDR3 bases read: TGTGCCAGCAGTTATAATGCGTACAATGAG. The encoded protein is CASSYNAYNE. The complete CDR3 reads CASSYNAYNEQFF.

This clone appeared many times. The read halts 3 residues ahead of the CDR3 end, with the missing end drawn from the germline J gene. The chain uses TRBV5-4 and TRBJ1-2, with a possible D match to TRBD1 (6 bases). Germline assignment: CDR1 SGHNT and CDR2 YYREEE (reference sequence). The CDR3 loop spans 15 amino acids. CDR3 bases read: TGTGCCAGCAGCCTAAGCCTGAACAGGGCCGGGGGC. It yields the protein CASSLSLNRAGG. The complete CDR3 sequence is CASSLSLNRAGGYTF.

The table lists this clone with a few counts. Read coverage stops 3 residues before the CDR3 terminus; the germline J gene supplies the remainder. The J gene is TRBJ1-2, the V gene TRBV30; D is perhaps TRBD1 (6 bases). V gave up 4 bases and J gave up 5 bases, with 29 bases separating them. The germline CDR1 and CDR2 sequences are GTSNPN and SVGIG (reference sequence). The CDR3 sequence is 18 residues long. CDR3 bases read: TGTGCCTGGAAACCCTGGGCCATAAGGACAGCCGGCGGGTATGGC. This gives the protein CAWKPWAIRTAGGYG. The CDR3, in full, reads CAWKPWAIRTAGGYGYTF.

This clone has ten or more counts. The CDR3 is cut off 3 residues early in the read; its end comes from the germline J gene. The V and J genes are TRBV5-1 and TRBJ2-5, with 15 bases aligning to TRBD2. V dropped 4 bases and J dropped 2; count of bases not matched to a gene: 9. This CDR3 is built from 18 residues. The germline V gene encodes CDR1 SGHRS and CDR2 YFSETQ. The part of the CDR3 DNA that was read is TGCGCCAGCAGCCCCTGGACTAGCGGGGGGGACATACAAGAGACC. Its protein product is CASSPWTSGGDIQET. From start to end, the CDR3 is CASSPWTSGGDIQETQYF.

This clone appeared a few times. The read finishes 3 residues shy of the CDR3 end, and the germline J gene is used to complete it. The chain links TRBV13 to TRBJ2-7; 7 nucleotides align to TRBD1. The germline V gene has CDR1 PRHDT and CDR2 FYEKMQ (reference sequence). There are 15 residues in the CDR3. Unmatched junction bases numbered 9, after V lost 5 bases and J lost 2 bases. The covered CDR3 bases are TGTGCCAGCAGCCGAAGACAGGGTGCTACCTACGAG. It specifies CASSRRQGATYE. The whole CDR3 reads CASSRRQGATYEQYF.

The sample holds a few counts of this clone. The read ends 3 residues shy of where the CDR3 ends; the end is completed using the germline J gene. The rearrangement links TRBV5-1 to TRBJ1-5, with 7 positions matching TRBD1. The trim removed 0 bases at V and 3 bases at J, leaving 3 bases unmatched. The CDR3 covers 15 residues. Germline V gives CDR1 SGHRS, CDR2 YFSETQ. The DNA read from the CDR3 is TGCGCCAGCAGCTTGGGCACAGGGGCCAATCAGCCC. This encodes CASSLGTGANQP. The whole CDR3 reads CASSLGTGANQPQHF.

As for this clone: The read halts 3 residues ahead of the CDR3 end, with the missing end drawn from the germline J gene. The rearrangement joins TRBV18 to TRBJ2-3; 8 bases align to TRBD1. The CDR3 spans 16 residues. The V segment lost 2 bases and the J segment 1 base; nucleotides outside the gene matches: 5. CDR1 and CDR2 from the germline V gene are KGHSH and LQKENI. The CDR3 loop reads CASSPWEDRGTDTQYF. The CDR3 DNA, read in part, is TGTGCCAGCTCACCATGGGAGGACAGGGGCACAGATACG.

At least ten counts were recorded for this clone. The CDR3 extends 3 residues past the end of the read, so its final part is completed from the germline J gene. The chain couples TRBV2 to TRBJ1-2, with unresolved D. Deletions cut 6 bases from V and 3 bases from J, with 8 bases between. Germline V gene lookup returns CDR1 SNHLY and CDR2 FYNNEI. This CDR3 has 12 amino acids. CDR3 bases read: TGTGCCAGCAGCGAACGTGACTATGGC. This sequence encodes CASSERDYG. The full CDR3 protein reads CASSERDYGYTF.

This clone was seen a handful of times. Coverage ceases 3 residues before the CDR3 finishes, and the germline J gene fills in the end. The chain employs TRBV7-3 and TRBJ2-2; no clear D. CDR3 length equals 12 residues. Germline CDR1 reads SGHTA; CDR2 reads FQGTGA. Between the trimmed V and J ends, which lost 4 bases and 8 bases, there was a span of 8 bases. CDR3 sequence: CASSSDFGELFF. CDR3 DNA, as far as it was read: TGTGCCAGCAGCTCCGACTTTGGGGAG.

This clone was seen at least ten times. From the germline J gene comes the end of the CDR3, since the read stops 3 residues before it. This chain joins TRBV5-6 and TRBJ1-2; D is uncertain. Germline V lookup: CDR1 SGHDT, CDR2 YYEEEE. The V end was cut by 0 bases, the J end by 2 bases, with 8 bases between. This CDR3 is 14 amino acids long. This CDR3 is CASSLDSRNYGYTF. The covered CDR3 bases are TGTGCCAGCAGCTTGGATTCACGGAACTATGGC.

This clone was detected only a few times. The CDR3 here is CASKKGSGMNTEAFF. Incomplete CDR3 DNA: TGTGCCAGCAAAAAGGGGAGTGGCATGAACACTGAA. J is TRBJ1-1 and V is TRBV6-2 or TRBV6-3; perhaps TRBD1 as D (5 bases). The read stops 3 residues short of the end of the CDR3; the missing end is completed from the germline J gene. The CDR3 totals 15 residues. Germline lookup yields CDR1 MNHEY and CDR2 SVGEGT. V dropped 7 bases and J dropped 0 bases, with 15 bases sitting between them.

Concerning this clone itself: The read gets to within 3 residues of the CDR3 end, and the germline J gene fills in the rest. The V call is TRBV19, the J call TRBJ2-3, with D unclear. The CDR3 totals 13 residues. V was clipped by 6 bases and J by 4 bases, with 11 bases between them. Germline lookup yields CDR1 LNHDA and CDR2 SQIVND (reference sequence). CDR3 bases read: TGTGCCAGTAGCCCAGGCGTCCCAGATACG. Translating it yields CASSPGVPDT. The whole CDR3 reads CASSPGVPDTQYF.

As regards this clone: The read ends 3 residues shy of where the CDR3 ends; the end is completed using the germline J gene. The rearrangement links TRBV20-1 to TRBJ1-1; 10 nucleotides line up with TRBD1. The CDR3 spans 17 residues. The germline V gene encodes CDR1 DFQATT and CDR2 SNEGSKA (reference sequence). V lost 2 bases, J lost 2 bases, and 11 bases stayed unmatched. CDR3: CSARYTGTGVVNTEAFF. The CDR3 DNA, read in part, is TGCAGTGCTAGATATACGGGGACAGGGGTCGTTAACACTGAA.

This clone rates as medium-sized. From the germline J gene comes the end of the CDR3, since the read stops 3 residues before it. The chain employs TRBV5-1 and TRBJ2-7; 9 bases are a match to TRBD1. Germline V gene lookup returns CDR1 SGHRS and CDR2 YFSETQ. V lost 4 bases and J lost 3; bases outside the gene matches: 8. The CDR3 length is 15 residues. The sequenced part of the CDR3 DNA is TGCGCCAGCAGCCTGCAACCGGGACAGGGCTACGAG. Its translation is CASSLQPGQGYE. The whole CDR3 sequence is CASSLQPGQGYEQYF.

With regard to this clone: The read ends 3 residues before the CDR3 terminus; that terminus is restored from the germline J gene. The chain links TRBV7-6 to TRBJ2-2, with D perhaps TRBD1 or TRBD2 (7 bases each). This CDR3 is 15 amino acids long. Per the germline V gene, CDR1 is SGHVS and CDR2 is FNYEAQ. V lost 5 bases and J 5 bases, leaving 15 bases between the germline ends. The CDR3 sequence: CASSGRQGGTGELFF. The DNA read from the CDR3 is TGTGCCAGCAGCGGCCGACAGGGAGGGACCGGGGAG.

Concerning this clone itself: The read halts 3 residues ahead of the CDR3 end, with the missing end drawn from the germline J gene. The chain joins TRBV7-9 to TRBJ2-7; maybe TRBD1 (6 bases). The germline V and J ends were trimmed by 5 bases and 5 bases, with 13 bases remaining between them. Per the germline V gene, CDR1 is SEHNR and CDR2 is FQNEAQ (reference sequence). The CDR3 length is 13 residues. The CDR3 DNA, read in part, is TGTGCCAGCAGCGGCCATGGGGGCCACGAG. As protein: CASSGHGGHE. The whole CDR3 sequence is CASSGHGGHEQYF.

About this clone itself: The read halts 3 residues ahead of the CDR3 end, with the missing end drawn from the germline J gene. This sequence joins TRBV18 and TRBJ2-1, with 12 positions matching TRBD2. The CDR3 length is 17 residues. Germline CDR1 reads KGHSH; CDR2 reads LQKENI. V was clipped by 3 bases and J by 9 bases; unmatched bases: 12. Incomplete CDR3 DNA: TGTGCCAGCTCACCCCGCGGGCTAGCGGGGGGGACCGGTGAG. The encoded protein is CASSPRGLAGGTGE. The whole CDR3 protein reads CASSPRGLAGGTGEQFF.

This clone was observed many times. The read comes to an end 3 residues before the CDR3 does, leaving the germline J gene to fill in the end. The rearrangement joins TRBV7-2 to TRBJ1-1; TRBD1 aligns across 9 bases. V lost 5 bases to trimming and J lost 4 bases; unmatched junction nucleotides: 8. Germline CDR1 and CDR2: SGHTA and FQGNSA. CDR3 length: 15 residues. The CDR3 is CASSPRTGEITEAFF. CDR3 DNA (partial): TGTGCCAGCAGCCCAAGGACAGGGGAAATCACTGAA.

This clone turned up a few times. The read gets to within 3 residues of the CDR3 end, and the germline J gene fills in the rest. The rearrangement joins TRBV7-2 to TRBJ1-3; the match to TRBD1 covers 7 bases. The CDR3 is 15 residues long. The V segment lost 0 bases and the J segment 7 bases; nucleotides outside the gene matches: 6. Germline V gene lookup returns CDR1 SGHTA and CDR2 FQGNSA. The part of the CDR3 DNA that was read is TGTGCCAGCAGCTTAGCGCTAACAGGGGACAACACC. This translates into CASSLALTGDNT. The whole CDR3 protein reads CASSLALTGDNTIYF.

The table lists this clone with many counts. The read finishes 3 residues shy of the CDR3 end, and the germline J gene is used to complete it. The chain carries TRBV7-2 and TRBJ1-2, with 7 bases lining up with TRBD1. This CDR3 comprises 14 residues. The V and J ends lost 5 bases and 5 bases, in that order; junction bases with no gene match: 8. Germline V gene data show CDR1 as SGHTA and CDR2 as FQGNSA. The sequenced part of the CDR3 DNA is TGTGCCAGCAGCCCACAGACAGGGCCATATGGC. Its protein is CASSPQTGPYG. The complete CDR3 protein is CASSPQTGPYGYTF.

This clone was observed a handful of times. The missing CDR3 end, 3 residues past where the read stops, is filled in from the germline J gene. The chain joins TRBV6-1 to TRBJ2-2; the D is unclear. V lost 1 base and J lost 6, with 12 bases in between. The germline gives CDR1 MNHNS, CDR2 SASEGT. CDR3 length: 15 amino acids. CDR3 in amino acids: CASSEGLARSGELFF. CDR3 bases read: TGTGCCAGCAGTGAAGGCTTAGCACGGTCCGGGGAG.

This clone was found a few times. Sequencing ends 3 residues short of the CDR3 end; the germline J gene provides the rest. The chain recombines TRBV7-2 with TRBJ2-1; TRBD2 aligns across 9 bases. Trimming removed 9 bases from V and 8 bases from J; junction bases left unmatched: 8. Per germline, CDR1 SGHTA and CDR2 FQGNSA. This CDR3 comprises 13 residues. The sequenced part of the CDR3 DNA is TGTGCCAGTTGGCGGGGGGGCAGGGATGAG. It yields the protein CASWRGGRDE. The full-length CDR3 reads as CASWRGGRDEQFF.

This clone was recorded at least ten times. The read ends 3 residues before the CDR3 terminus; that terminus is restored from the germline J gene. The chain links TRBV29-1 to TRBJ2-2; TRBD1 agrees at 9 bases. The CDR3 consists of 15 residues. CDR1 and CDR2 (germline): SQVTM, ANQGSEA. V lost 4 bases and J lost 6; bases outside the gene matches: 9. The sequenced part of the CDR3 DNA is TGCAGCGTTGGGCGTCCGGGACAGGGTGCCGGGGAG. Its translation: CSVGRPGQGAGE. From start to end, the CDR3 is CSVGRPGQGAGELFF.

CDR3 residues: CSAPPRLASNEQFF. The part of the CDR3 DNA that was read is TGCAGTGCTCCCCCGAGACTAGCGTCCAATGAG. This sequence joins TRBV20-1 and TRBJ2-1; 8 bases are shared with TRBD2. Read data end 3 residues before the CDR3 end; the end is taken from the germline J gene. Germline lookup yields CDR1 DFQATT and CDR2 SNEGSKA (reference sequence). The J segment lost 6 bases and the V segment lost 5 bases, leaving 9 bases of the junction unmatched. The CDR3 covers 14 residues.

Many counts were recorded for this clone. The read gets to within 3 residues of the CDR3 end, and the germline J gene fills in the rest. The J gene is TRBJ2-1, the V gene TRBV7-3, with a tentative D call TRBD2 (7 bases). V was cut by 5 bases and J by 1 base, with 12 bases left in between. CDR1 is SGHTA, CDR2 FQGTGA, per germline. The CDR3 is made up of 15 amino acids. The covered CDR3 bases are TGTGCCAGCAGCGTCCGGGGGGCATCCTACAATGAG. It codes for CASSVRGASYNE. The full CDR3 protein reads CASSVRGASYNEQFF.